This TCR beta chain was obtained from a study of blood T cells in healthy people across ages. Study-level findings and limits: TCR beta diversity was tightly associated with the proportion of naive T cells.

Trimming took 3 bases from V and 9 from J, leaving 14 bases between them. The CDR3 length is 12 residues. The germline CDR1 and CDR2 sequences are DFQATT and SNEGSKA (reference sequence). Concerning this clonotype itself: Its specificity is unknown.

A second about 7 to 12 cycle PCR used barcoded and J-beta primers. TCRdb passed the 5' RACE reads through MiXCR, listing each CDR3 protein once. The table has 600,000 or so distinct CDR3 sequences, less than 60% seen once. This receptor was taken from a man at least 80 years old in good health. The sequenced sample consisted of blood. The chain has TRBV20-1 and TRBJ2-5; no definite D call. CDR3 nucleotide sequence: TGCAGTGCTAGGGATACCTTAGGTGCCCAGTACTTC. Amino acids: CSARDTLGAQYF.